The rows below give T cell receptor beta chains drawn from one sample of a study of blood T cell repertoires in COVID-19. The table came from immunoSEQ multiplex PCR; TCRdb's copy has only in-frame clones and leaves some out. The data show some 200,000 clones, approximately 90% seen once. The sequenced material came from peripheral blood. The receptors were sampled from a woman aged 80 or over in a cohort sampled during active or convalescent COVID-19. Each CDR3 is given with its conserved first and last residue. A D gene is named only where the DNA matches it firmly. Not every row has a clone size; where given, it reads once, few, many or a size class.

CDR3 DNA	CDR3 protein	clone size	J gene	V gene	D gene
TGTGCCAGCAGTGAAGGAAGACTCCTTAAAAACTCCTACGAGCAGTACTTC	CASSEGRLLKNSYEQYF	few	TRBJ2-7	TRBV2	NA
TGTGCCAGCAGCAGGGACAGGCAAGAGACCCAGTACTTC	CASSRDRQETQYF	NA	TRBJ2-5	TRBV11-2	TRBD1
TGTGCCAGTGGTCCCCTAGAGCGATACAATGAGCAGTTCTTC	CASGPLERYNEQFF	NA	TRBJ2-1	TRBV19	NA
TGCGCCAGCAGCTTGGGGTCGGGACACAACACTGAAGCTTTCTTT	CASSLGSGHNTEAFF	once	TRBJ1-1	TRBV5-1	NA
TGTGCCAGCAGCCCTAGCCCCAACCCCCGTGATTCACCCCTCCACTTT	CASSPSPNPRDSPLHF	few	TRBJ1-6	TRBV6-2/TRBV6-3	NA
TGTGCCAGCAGCAAAATCTCCGGGGGATACATGAACACTGAAGCTTTCTTT	CASSKISGGYMNTEAFF	NA	TRBJ1-1	TRBV21-1	NA
TGCAGCATTCAACAGGGGTTTCAAGAGACCCAGTACTTC	CSIQQGFQETQYF	NA	TRBJ2-5	TRBV29-1	TRBD1
TGTGCCAGCAGCTTAGCGGCGAGGGGGGGCCTCTTGGGGACCCAGTACTTC	CASSLAARGGLLGTQYF	once	TRBJ2-5	TRBV7-2	NA
TGTGCTCTCGGACAGAACAATCAGCCCCAGCATTTT	CALGQNNQPQHF	NA	TRBJ1-5	TRBV7-8	NA
TGTGCCATCGGTAGACGGGATAGCAATCAGCCCCAGCATTTT	CAIGRRDSNQPQHF	NA	TRBJ1-5	TRBV10-3	NA
TGTGCCAGCAGCCAACAACAATTCCAAGAGACCCAGTACTTC	CASSQQQFQETQYF	NA	TRBJ2-5	TRBV14	NA
TGTGCCGCAATAAGACAGCAGGGGAACACTGAAGCTTTCTTT	CAAIRQQGNTEAFF	NA	TRBJ1-1	TRBV10-3	NA
TGCGCCAGCCGAGCGGGGGGGAACACCGGGGAGCTGTTTTTT	CASRAGGNTGELFF	NA	TRBJ2-2	TRBV10-2	TRBD2
TGTGCCTGGAGCGAGACAGGAGGTGATGAAAAACTGTTTTTT	CAWSETGGDEKLFF	few	TRBJ1-4	TRBV30	NA
TGTGCCAGCAGTTTAGGCAGCTCTGGGGCCAACGTCCTGACTTTC	CASSLGSSGANVLTF	few	TRBJ2-6	TRBV27	NA
TGTGCCAGCAGCTCGGCGGGGAACACCGGGGAGCTGTTTTTT	CASSSAGNTGELFF	NA	TRBJ2-2	TRBV7-8	NA
TGTGCCAGTAGTAACCGGTACCAAGAGACCCAGTACTTC	CASSNRYQETQYF	NA	TRBJ2-5	TRBV19	NA
TGCGCCAGCAGCTTGGAACAGGCGGCCCAGTACTTC	CASSLEQAAQYF	NA	TRBJ2-5	TRBV5-1	NA
TGTGCCGGACTACAGGGGCCCGGCACTGAAGCTTTCTTT	CAGLQGPGTEAFF	NA	TRBJ1-1	TRBV30	TRBD1
TGTGCCAGCAGCCAAGATGGAGACTCCCGCAATGAGCAGTTCTTC	CASSQDGDSRNEQFF	NA	TRBJ2-1	TRBV4-2	NA
TGCAGTGCTAGTGGAGCGGGACTAGCGGGCCTCACAGATACGCAGTATTTT	CSASGAGLAGLTDTQYF	few	TRBJ2-3	TRBV20-1	TRBD2
TGTGCCAGCAGCTTCCCGGAGAGCAATCAGCCCCAGCATTTT	CASSFPESNQPQHF	NA	TRBJ1-5	TRBV7-9	NA
TGCGCCAGCAGCTTGGGGCAGGCACCAAGGACCCTCCACTTT	CASSLGQAPRTLHF	few	TRBJ1-6	TRBV5-1	NA
TGTGCCAGCTCACCACTAGCAGTTGAGAATGGCTACACCTTC	CASSPLAVENGYTF	NA	TRBJ1-2	TRBV18	NA
TGTGCCAGCAGCCACCACCTGCGGGGGGTTAACAATGAGCAGTTCTTC	CASSHHLRGVNNEQFF	NA	TRBJ2-1	TRBV11-3	TRBD2
TGTGCCAGAAGCTTCCCCTCCCCGGGGCAGTACTTC	CARSFPSPGQYF	once	TRBJ2-7	TRBV7-5	NA
TGTGCCAGCAGTGAAGCGCCCGGAGAAGGCACTGAAGCTTTCTTT	CASSEAPGEGTEAFF	NA	TRBJ1-1	TRBV6-1	NA
TGTGCCATCACAAAGGACAGGGAGGGAGCTGAAGCTTTCTTT	CAITKDREGAEAFF	NA	TRBJ1-1	TRBV10-3	TRBD1
TGTGCCAGCAGCCAAAGGGGCCTGAGCTCCTACAATGAGCAGTTCTTC	CASSQRGLSSYNEQFF	NA	TRBJ2-1	TRBV3-1/TRBV3-2	NA
TGTGCCAGCAGCTTCGACAACCTGAACACTGAAGCTTTCTTT	CASSFDNLNTEAFF	NA	TRBJ1-1	TRBV5-4	NA
TGTGCCATCAGTGAGTCGACGGGGAACTATGGCTACACCTTC	CAISESTGNYGYTF	NA	TRBJ1-2	TRBV10-3	NA
TGCGCCAGCAGCCCGGACCCGAGGGCGGAAGCTTTCTTT	CASSPDPRAEAFF	NA	TRBJ1-1	TRBV5-1	NA
TGTGCCTGGAGTTCTTCCCGACAGGGGGCTGTTGAAAAACTGTTTTTT	CAWSSSRQGAVEKLFF	NA	TRBJ1-4	TRBV30	TRBD1
TGTGCCAGCAGCCTTACAGGGGAAACTAATGAAAAACTGTTTTTT	CASSLTGETNEKLFF	NA	TRBJ1-4	TRBV7-6	TRBD1
TGTGCCAGCAGTTTAGGAGGAGGGTTATGGGAGCAGTTCTTC	CASSLGGGLWEQFF	NA	TRBJ2-1	TRBV28	NA
TGTGCCAGCAGCCACGGGGGGCTGGAGGGCACTGAAGCTTTCTTT	CASSHGGLEGTEAFF	NA	TRBJ1-1	TRBV3-1/TRBV3-2	NA
TGCGCCAGCAGCCAAGTAGGCGGAGGCAATCAGCCCCAGCATTTT	CASSQVGGGNQPQHF	NA	TRBJ1-5	TRBV4-3	NA
TGTGCCTGGCACAGGGATGGCTACACCTTC	CAWHRDGYTF	NA	TRBJ1-2	TRBV30	NA
TGTGCCAGCAGCTCCTCTAGCGACACCGGGGAGCTGTTTTTT	CASSSSSDTGELFF	NA	TRBJ2-2	TRBV3-1/TRBV3-2	NA
TGTGCCAGCTCGCTAACTAGCACAGATACGCAGTATTTT	CASSLTSTDTQYF	NA	TRBJ2-3	TRBV18	NA
TGTGCCAGCAGCCGGGCCGGGACAGGGAAAACCGGGGAGCTGTTTTTT	CASSRAGTGKTGELFF	NA	TRBJ2-2	TRBV5-6	TRBD1